Listed below are T cell receptor beta chains from one sample, sequenced in a study of cytomegalovirus exposure and HLA in healthy donors. Here immunoSEQ multiplex PCR was the method, and the copy in TCRdb shows in-frame clones only, minus some. Of 150,000 to 200,000 clones in the sample, roughly 84% are singletons; the top ten hold 9.5% to 13%. The sample consisted of PBMCs. These receptors all stem from a man younger than 40 in good health and CMV-seropositive. The CDR3 runs from the conserved cysteine through the conserved F or W. D genes are given only for firm matches. The size of a clone is reported for some rows only, either as once, few or many, or as a class for expanded clones.

TRBJ2-3	TRBD1	NA	TRBV7-2	CASSPDRATDTQYF	TGTGCCAGCAGCCCGGACAGGGCGACAGATACGCAGTATTTT
TRBJ2-7	NA	NA	TRBV7-2	CASSFGVSETYEQYF	TGTGCCAGCAGCTTCGGGGTGTCCGAAACCTACGAGCAGTACTTC
TRBJ2-3	NA	NA	TRBV9	CASSGFADTQYF	TGTGCCAGCAGCGGTTTCGCAGATACGCAGTATTTT
TRBJ2-2	NA	NA	TRBV28	CASSSQGIGTGELFF	TGTGCCAGCAGTTCACAGGGAATCGGGACCGGGGAGCTGTTTTTT
TRBJ1-5	NA	NA	TRBV7-7	CASSLQGVGQPQHF	TGTGCCAGCAGCTTACAAGGGGTAGGTCAGCCCCAGCATTTT
TRBJ2-3	NA	NA	TRBV27	CASSSNRVLTDTQYF	TGTGCCAGCAGTTCGAACAGGGTCCTCACAGATACGCAGTATTTT
TRBJ2-1	TRBD1	NA	TRBV9	CASSVADRGLLGGYNEQFF	TGTGCCAGCAGCGTAGCTGACAGGGGCCTACTTGGGGGCTACAATGAGCAGTTCTTC
TRBJ2-7	TRBD1	NA	TRBV18	CASSRDRAHEQYF	TGTGCCAGCTCACGAGACAGGGCCCACGAGCAGTACTTC
TRBJ2-2	NA	NA	TRBV11-2	CASSFLSGAGELFF	TGTGCCAGCAGCTTCTTATCAGGGGCCGGGGAGCTGTTTTTT
TRBJ2-5	NA	NA	TRBV27	CASSSPATSRGTQYF	TGTGCCAGCAGTTCCCCGGCCACTTCAAGGGGGACCCAGTACTTC
TRBJ2-5	NA	NA	TRBV4-1	CASSQGGGETQYF	TGCGCCAGCAGCCAAGGTGGGGGGGAGACCCAGTACTTC
TRBJ2-7	TRBD1	NA	TRBV9	CASSPRGQIGEQYF	TGTGCCAGCAGCCCCCGGGGACAGATCGGCGAGCAGTACTTC
TRBJ2-7	NA	NA	TRBV19	CASSIRGGGGEQYF	TGTGCCAGTAGTATCCGGGGAGGAGGTGGCGAGCAGTACTTC
TRBJ2-7	TRBD1	NA	TRBV4-1	CASSPRPGQRSYKQYF	TGCGCCAGCAGCCCGCGCCCGGGACAGAGGAGTTACAAGCAGTACTTC
TRBJ2-3	TRBD2	NA	TRBV7-9	CASSLYMGGRDTQYF	TGTGCCAGCAGCCTTTACATGGGAGGGCGGGATACGCAGTATTTT
TRBJ2-7	TRBD2	NA	TRBV7-8	CASSQVAGGHYEQYF	TGTGCCAGCAGCCAAGTAGCGGGGGGCCACTACGAGCAGTACTTC
TRBJ2-6	NA	NA	TRBV7-3	CASSLDFGANVLTF	TGTGCCAGCAGCTTAGACTTTGGGGCCAACGTCCTGACTTTC
TRBJ1-4	NA	NA	TRBV30	CAWDRSNEKLFF	TGTGCCTGGGACAGGAGTAACGAAAAACTGTTTTTT
TRBJ1-2	NA	NA	TRBV27	CASSQGRLLYGYTF	TGTGCCAGCAGCCAGGGGCGACTCCTCTATGGCTACACCTTC
TRBJ2-5	NA	NA	TRBV7-8	CASSLAPGGETQYF	TGTGCCAGCAGCTTAGCCCCCGGAGGGGAGACCCAGTACTTC
TRBJ2-7	TRBD2	NA	TRBV5-6	CASSLGLAVVEQYF	TGTGCCAGCAGCTTGGGACTAGCTGTTGTCGAGCAGTACTTC
TRBJ2-7	NA	NA	TRBV6-1	CASSDGSSAYEQYF	TGTGCCAGCAGTGATGGGAGCAGCGCCTACGAGCAGTACTTC
TRBJ1-2	NA	NA	TRBV5-6	CASSHFGADYGYTF	TGTGCCAGCAGCCACTTTGGGGCTGACTATGGCTACACCTTC
TRBJ1-2	TRBD1	NA	TRBV27	CASSLTGTGGWWGYTF	TGTGCCAGCAGTTTAACTGGGACAGGGGGCTGGTGGGGCTACACCTTC
TRBJ2-1	NA	NA	TRBV9	CASSVALGTNEQFF	TGTGCCAGCAGCGTAGCTTTGGGGACTAATGAGCAGTTCTTC
TRBJ1-2	NA	few	TRBV30	CAWSPTGFDGYTF	TGTGCCTGGAGCCCGACAGGTTTTGATGGCTACACCTTC
TRBJ2-7	TRBD2	NA	TRBV28	CASTVVASGSHEQYF	TGTGCCAGCACCGTCGTAGCTAGCGGGTCCCACGAGCAGTACTTC
TRBJ1-2	TRBD1	once	TRBV27	CASSLEGTGATANGYTF	TGTGCCAGCAGTTTAGAAGGGACAGGGGCAACTGCTAATGGCTACACCTTC
TRBJ2-4	NA	NA	TRBV10-1	CASSESMRLAKNIQYF	TGCGCCAGCAGTGAGTCGATGCGACTAGCCAAAAACATTCAGTACTTC
TRBJ2-5	TRBD1	NA	TRBV6-5	CASSSLQGRETQYF	TGTGCCAGCAGTTCCTTACAGGGGCGGGAGACCCAGTACTTC
TRBJ1-2	TRBD1	NA	TRBV28	CASSSSDRGVNYGYTF	TGTGCCAGCAGTTCCTCCGACAGGGGTGTGAACTATGGCTACACCTTC
TRBJ2-7	NA	once	TRBV9	CASSPRAGASSYEQYF	TGTGCCAGCAGCCCCCGCGCAGGGGCGTCCTCCTACGAGCAGTACTTC
TRBJ1-6	NA	NA	TRBV28	CASSLRQGINSPLHF	TGTGCCAGCAGCCTACGGCAGGGGATAAATTCACCCCTCCACTTT